What follows describes a single T cell receptor beta chain. CDR1 and CDR2 from the germline V gene are LNHDA and SQIVND (reference sequence). The length of the CDR3 is 14 residues. V lost 3 bases, J lost 4 bases, and 10 bases lay in between. Clinical histories supplied by participants themselves formed the basis of cohort assignment. The sample belongs to a study of blood T cell repertoires in COVID-19. Study overall: Collection of acute and convalescent COVID-19 samples took place in the United States, Italy and Spain. T cells, B-cell-depleted T cells, or PBMCs provided the cDNA or gDNA that served as material.

Sequencing used immunoSEQ multiplex PCR; TCRdb keeps in-frame clones, though not all of them. The table shows roughly 250,000 clones, with approximately 85% occurring only once. This TCR was sampled from a woman in her 50s who had recovered from COVID-19. The sample was PBMCs or T cells enriched from blood (not recorded which). This chain links TRBV19 with TRBJ1-3; D perhaps matches TRBD1 (5 bases). CDR3 sequence: CASSMGGNGNTIYF. The CDR3 DNA is TGTGCCAGTAGTATGGGGGGAAACGGAAACACCATATATTTT.